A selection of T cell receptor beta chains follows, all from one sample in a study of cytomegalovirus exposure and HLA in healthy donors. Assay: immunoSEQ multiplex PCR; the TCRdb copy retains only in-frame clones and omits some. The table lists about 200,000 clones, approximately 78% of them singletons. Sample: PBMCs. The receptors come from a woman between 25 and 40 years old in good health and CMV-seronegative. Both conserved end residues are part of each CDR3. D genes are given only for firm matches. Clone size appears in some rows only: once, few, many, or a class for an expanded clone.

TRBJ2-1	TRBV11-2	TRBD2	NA	CASSLKVLGLAFEQFF	TGTGCCAGCAGCTTAAAGGTCCTAGGACTAGCATTTGAGCAGTTCTTC
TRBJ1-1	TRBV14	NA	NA	CASSQEWGRMAFF	TGTGCCAGCAGCCAAGAATGGGGGAGGATGGCTTTCTTT
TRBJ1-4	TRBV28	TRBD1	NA	CASRLQGRGNEKLFF	TGTGCCAGCAGATTACAGGGGAGGGGTAATGAAAAACTGTTTTTT
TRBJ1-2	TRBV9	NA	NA	CASSDRSGNYGYTF	TGTGCCAGCAGCGACCGCTCGGGAAACTATGGCTACACCTTC
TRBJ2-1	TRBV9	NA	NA	CASSVDSGHYNEQFF	TGTGCCAGCAGCGTAGATAGCGGCCACTACAATGAGCAGTTCTTC
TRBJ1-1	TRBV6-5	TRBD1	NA	CASSGWTGRGEAFF	TGTGCCAGCAGTGGGTGGACAGGACGGGGTGAAGCTTTCTTT
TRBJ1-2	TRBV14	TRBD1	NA	CASSSFPGGGYTF	TGTGCCAGCAGCTCGTTCCCAGGGGGCGGCTACACCTTC
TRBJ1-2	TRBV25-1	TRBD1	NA	CASSRTGEPAANYGYTF	TGTGCCAGCAGTAGGACAGGGGAACCCGCAGCTAACTATGGCTACACCTTC
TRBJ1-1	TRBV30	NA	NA	CAWSVSGSTEAFF	TGTGCCTGGAGTGTATCTGGCAGCACTGAAGCTTTCTTT
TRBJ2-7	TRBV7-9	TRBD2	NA	CASSFGTSGRNEQYF	TGTGCCAGCAGCTTCGGGACTAGCGGGAGGAACGAGCAGTACTTC
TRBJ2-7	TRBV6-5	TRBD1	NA	CASSYSGTGGSYEQYF	TGTGCCAGCAGTTACTCCGGGACAGGGGGCTCCTACGAGCAGTACTTC
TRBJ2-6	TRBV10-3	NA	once	CAANSGANVLTF	TGTGCCGCGAATTCTGGGGCCAACGTCCTGACTTTC
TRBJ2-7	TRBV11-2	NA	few	CASSQRAGTYEQYF	TGTGCCAGCAGCCAACGGGCGGGCACCTACGAGCAGTACTTC
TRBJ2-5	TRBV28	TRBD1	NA	CASSFPTGAGETQYF	TGTGCCAGCAGTTTTCCGACAGGGGCTGGGGAGACCCAGTACTTC
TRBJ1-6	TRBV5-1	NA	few	CASSLDLQGYNSPLHF	TGCGCCAGCAGCTTGGACTTACAGGGCTATAATTCACCCCTCCACTTT
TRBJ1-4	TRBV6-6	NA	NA	CASTRGQRNEKLFF	TGTGCCAGCACCAGAGGACAGCGGAATGAAAAACTGTTTTTT
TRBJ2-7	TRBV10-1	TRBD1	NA	CASGDRGHEQYF	TGCGCCAGCGGAGACAGGGGACACGAGCAGTACTTC
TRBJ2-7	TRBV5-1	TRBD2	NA	CASSPRTSGSYEQYF	TGCGCCAGCAGCCCCCGGACTAGCGGGAGCTACGAGCAGTACTTC
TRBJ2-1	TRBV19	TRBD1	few	CASSIGQGSYNEQFF	TGTGCCAGTAGTATAGGACAGGGCTCCTACAATGAGCAGTTCTTC
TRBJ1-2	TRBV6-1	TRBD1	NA	CASSRRTQGDYGYTF	TGTGCCAGCAGTCGGAGGACCCAGGGGGACTATGGCTACACCTTC
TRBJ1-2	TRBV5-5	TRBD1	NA	CASSPAQGVLGGYTF	TGTGCCAGCAGCCCAGCACAGGGGGTCCTAGGGGGCTACACCTTC
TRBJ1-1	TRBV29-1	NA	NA	CSVGVREGVNAEAFF	TGCAGCGTTGGGGTCCGGGAGGGGGTGAACGCTGAAGCTTTCTTT
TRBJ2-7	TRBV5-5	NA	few	CASSPDSDSYEQYF	TGTGCCAGCAGCCCAGACAGCGATTCCTACGAGCAGTACTTC
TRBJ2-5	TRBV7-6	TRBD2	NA	CASSLALTSGGVGTQYF	TGTGCCAGCAGCTTAGCGCTGACTAGCGGGGGAGTGGGGACCCAGTACTTC
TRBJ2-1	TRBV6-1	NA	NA	CAIVSGGSSYNEQFF	TGTGCCATCGTGAGCGGTGGAAGCTCCTACAATGAGCAGTTCTTC
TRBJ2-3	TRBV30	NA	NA	CAWSVQRISTDTQYF	TGTGCCTGGAGTGTACAGCGGATTAGCACAGATACGCAGTATTTT
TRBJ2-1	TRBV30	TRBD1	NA	CAWSAGGYNEQFF	TGTGCCTGGAGTGCAGGGGGATACAATGAGCAGTTCTTC
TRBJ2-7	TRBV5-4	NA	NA	CASSLVAGLEQYF	TGTGCCAGCAGCTTGGTCGCAGGGCTAGAGCAGTACTTC
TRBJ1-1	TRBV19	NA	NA	CASSTGVTEAFF	TGTGCCAGTAGTACAGGGGTCACTGAAGCTTTCTTT
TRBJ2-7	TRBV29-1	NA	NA	CSAHFSGEQYF	TGCAGCGCCCATTTTTCGGGCGAGCAGTACTTC
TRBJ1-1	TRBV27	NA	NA	CASSSSRWGLLNTEAFF	TGTGCCAGCAGTTCCAGCAGATGGGGGCTGCTGAACACTGAAGCTTTCTTT
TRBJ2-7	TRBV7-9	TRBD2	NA	CASSRSGSGGYEQYF	TGTGCCAGCAGCCGAAGCGGGAGCGGGGGCTACGAGCAGTACTTC
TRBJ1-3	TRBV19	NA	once	CASSPGALGNTIYF	TGTGCCAGTAGTCCAGGGGCACTTGGAAACACCATATATTTT
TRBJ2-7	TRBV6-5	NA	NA	CASSRTVNSYEQYF	TGTGCCAGCAGCCGGACTGTGAACTCCTACGAGCAGTACTTC
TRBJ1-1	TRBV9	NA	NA	CASSPRTVTGTEAFF	TGTGCCAGCAGCCCGCGGACAGTTACAGGCACTGAAGCTTTCTTT
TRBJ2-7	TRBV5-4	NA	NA	CASSPSDSVSYEQYF	TGTGCCAGCAGCCCCTCGGACAGTGTCTCCTACGAGCAGTACTTC
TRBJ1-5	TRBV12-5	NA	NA	CASGLVPSQPQHF	TGTGCTAGTGGTTTGGTCCCCTCCCAGCCCCAGCATTTT
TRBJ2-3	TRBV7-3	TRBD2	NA	CASSPWTSGGADTQYF	TGTGCCAGCAGCCCGTGGACTAGCGGGGGGGCGGATACGCAGTATTTT
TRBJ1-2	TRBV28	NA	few	CASSPGTGANYGYTF	TGTGCCAGCAGTCCGGGGACTGGGGCTAACTATGGCTACACCTTC
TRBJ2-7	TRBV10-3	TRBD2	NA	CASKNLAGGYEQYF	TGTGCCAGCAAGAATCTAGCGGGAGGATACGAGCAGTACTTC
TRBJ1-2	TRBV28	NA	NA	CASSLFDGSIGSGYTF	TGTGCCAGCAGTTTATTCGACGGTTCGATCGGGAGTGGCTACACCTTC
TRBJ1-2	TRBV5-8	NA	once	CASSLGSGGGYGYTF	TGTGCCAGCAGCTTGGGTAGTGGCGGGGGCTATGGCTACACCTTC
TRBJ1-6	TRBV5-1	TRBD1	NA	CASSHKTGQESPLHF	TGCGCCAGCAGCCACAAGACAGGGCAGGAGTCACCCCTCCACTTT
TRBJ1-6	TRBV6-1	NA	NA	CASSVRVYNSPLHF	TGTGCCAGCAGCGTCAGGGTTTATAATTCACCCCTCCACTTT
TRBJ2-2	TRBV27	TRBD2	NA	CASRRKGGSYTGELFF	TGTGCCAGCAGGCGAAAGGGCGGGAGTTACACCGGGGAGCTGTTTTTT
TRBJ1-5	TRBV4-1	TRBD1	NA	CASSQDGVGRGNQPQHF	TGCGCCAGCAGCCAAGATGGAGTCGGCAGGGGGAATCAGCCCCAGCATTTT
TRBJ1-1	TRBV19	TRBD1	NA	CASWTGLGNTEAFF	TGTGCCTCGTGGACAGGGTTAGGGAACACTGAAGCTTTCTTT
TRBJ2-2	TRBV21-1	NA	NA	CASSLPGLADANTGELFF	TGTGCCAGCAGCCTCCCGGGACTAGCGGACGCTAACACCGGGGAGCTGTTTTTT
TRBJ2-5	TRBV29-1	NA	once	CSVEVEASDLETQYF	TGCAGCGTTGAAGTGGAGGCCTCCGACCTAGAGACCCAGTACTTC
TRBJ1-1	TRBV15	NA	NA	CATSSTERAGAFF	TGTGCCACCAGCAGTACCGAAAGGGCAGGGGCTTTCTTT
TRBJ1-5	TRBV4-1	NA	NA	CASSPPGGPGQPQHF	TGCGCCAGCAGCCCGCCGGGGGGGCCGGGGCAGCCCCAGCATTTT
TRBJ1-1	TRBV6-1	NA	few	CASSVRKNTEAFF	TGTGCCAGCAGTGTCAGGAAGAACACTGAAGCTTTCTTT
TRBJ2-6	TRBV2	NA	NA	CATTQARFGANVLTF	TGTGCCACTACACAGGCAAGGTTCGGGGCCAACGTCCTGACTTTC
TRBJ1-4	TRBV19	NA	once	CACRDAGQNEKLFF	TGTGCCTGCCGCGATGCAGGGCAGAATGAAAAACTGTTTTTT
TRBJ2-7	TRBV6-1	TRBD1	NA	CASSPDRVGEQYF	TGTGCCAGCAGCCCTGACAGGGTAGGTGAGCAGTACTTC
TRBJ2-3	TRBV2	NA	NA	CASRPLGGDTDTQYF	TGTGCCAGCAGACCCCTTGGTGGAGACACAGATACGCAGTATTTT
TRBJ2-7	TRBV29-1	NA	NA	CSVGQGGDGEQYF	TGCAGCGTTGGGCAGGGAGGCGATGGCGAGCAGTACTTC
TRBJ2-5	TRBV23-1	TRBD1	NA	CASSRDRGTGETQYF	TGCGCCAGCAGTAGGGACAGGGGGACAGGGGAGACCCAGTACTTC
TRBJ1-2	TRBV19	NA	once	CASTPHRDPNYGYTF	TGTGCCAGTACCCCCCACAGGGACCCTAACTATGGCTACACCTTC